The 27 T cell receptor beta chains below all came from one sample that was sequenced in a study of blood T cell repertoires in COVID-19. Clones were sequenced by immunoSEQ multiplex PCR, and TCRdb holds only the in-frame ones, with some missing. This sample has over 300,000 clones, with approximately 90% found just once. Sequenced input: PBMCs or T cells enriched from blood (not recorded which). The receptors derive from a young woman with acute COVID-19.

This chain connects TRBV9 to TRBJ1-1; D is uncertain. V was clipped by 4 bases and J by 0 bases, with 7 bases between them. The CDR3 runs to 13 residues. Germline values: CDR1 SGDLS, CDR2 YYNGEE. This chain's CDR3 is CASSLLMNTEAFF. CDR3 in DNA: TGTGCCAGCAGCCTCCTTATGAACACTGAAGCTTTCTTT.

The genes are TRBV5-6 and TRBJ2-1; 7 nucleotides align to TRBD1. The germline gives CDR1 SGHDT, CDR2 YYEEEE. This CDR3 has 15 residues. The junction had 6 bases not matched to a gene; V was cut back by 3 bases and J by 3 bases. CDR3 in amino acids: CASSWRTGYYNEQFF. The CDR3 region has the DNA TGTGCCAGCAGCTGGAGGACAGGCTACTACAATGAGCAGTTCTTC.

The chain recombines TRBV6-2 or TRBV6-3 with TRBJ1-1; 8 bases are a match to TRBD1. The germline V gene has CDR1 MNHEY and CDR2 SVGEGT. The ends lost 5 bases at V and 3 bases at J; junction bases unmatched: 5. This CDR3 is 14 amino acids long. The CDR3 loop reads CASSPDRDHTEAFF. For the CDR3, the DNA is TGTGCCAGCAGTCCGGACAGGGATCACACTGAAGCTTTCTTT.

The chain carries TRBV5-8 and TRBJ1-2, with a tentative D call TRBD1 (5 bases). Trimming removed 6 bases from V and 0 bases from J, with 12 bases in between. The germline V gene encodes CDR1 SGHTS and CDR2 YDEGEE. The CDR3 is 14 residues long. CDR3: CASTRVGANYGYTF. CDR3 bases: TGTGCCAGCACCCGTGTAGGGGCTAACTATGGCTACACCTTC.

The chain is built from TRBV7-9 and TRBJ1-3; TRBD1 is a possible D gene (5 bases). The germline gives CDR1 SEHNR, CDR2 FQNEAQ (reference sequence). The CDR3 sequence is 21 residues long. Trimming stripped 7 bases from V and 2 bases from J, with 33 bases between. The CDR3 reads CASTRVPPGGYGSRAGNTIYF. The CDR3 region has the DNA TGTGCCAGCACCCGAGTACCCCCCGGGGGGTATGGATCTCGGGCTGGAAACACCATATATTTT. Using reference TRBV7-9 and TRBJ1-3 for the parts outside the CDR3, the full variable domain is DTGVSQNPRHKITKRGQNVTFRCDPISEHNRLYWYRQTLGQGPEFLTYFQNEAQLEKSRLLSDRFSAERPKGSFSTLEIQRTEQGDSAMYLCASTRVPPGGYGSRAGNTIYFGEGSWLTVV.

The CDR3 reads CASSLTYRGDEQYF. CDR3 coding DNA: TGTGCCAGCAGCTTGACCTACAGGGGGGACGAGCAGTACTTC. The chain combines TRBV5-5 with TRBJ2-7; 8 bases line up with TRBD1. Trimming removed 1 base from V and 5 bases from J; junction bases left unmatched: 5. The germline CDR1 and CDR2 sequences are SGHKS and YYEKEE (reference sequence). The CDR3 consists of 14 residues.

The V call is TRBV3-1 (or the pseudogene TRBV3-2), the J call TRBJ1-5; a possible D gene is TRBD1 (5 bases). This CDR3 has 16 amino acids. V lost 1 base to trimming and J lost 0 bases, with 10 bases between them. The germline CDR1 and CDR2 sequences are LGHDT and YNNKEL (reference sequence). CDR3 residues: CASSQGNGGSNQPQHF. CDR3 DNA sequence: TGTGCCAGCAGCCAAGGGAACGGGGGTAGCAATCAGCCCCAGCATTTT.

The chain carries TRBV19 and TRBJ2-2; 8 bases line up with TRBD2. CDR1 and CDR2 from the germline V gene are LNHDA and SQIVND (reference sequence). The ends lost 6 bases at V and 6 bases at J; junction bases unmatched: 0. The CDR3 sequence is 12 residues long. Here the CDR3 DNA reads TGTGCCAGTAGAGCGGGGGCCGGGGAGCTGTTTTTT. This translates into CASRAGAGELFF.

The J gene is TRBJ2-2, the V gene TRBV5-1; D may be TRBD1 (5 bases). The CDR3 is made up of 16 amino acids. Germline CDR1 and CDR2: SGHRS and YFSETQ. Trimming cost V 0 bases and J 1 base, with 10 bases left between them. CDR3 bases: TGCGCCAGCAGCTTGGGAAATACAGGGAACACCGGGGAGCTGTTTTTT. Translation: CASSLGNTGNTGELFF.

The DNA for the CDR3 is TGTGCCAGCAGCGTAGGAGCCCTCTCTGGAAACACCATATATTTT. Its translation is CASSVGALSGNTIYF. The genes are TRBV9 and TRBJ1-3; D ambiguous. Germline V gene lookup returns CDR1 SGDLS and CDR2 YYNGEE. Deletions cut 0 bases from V and 0 bases from J, with 7 bases between. There are 15 residues in the CDR3. Full variable domain (missing parts from reference TRBV9 and TRBJ1-3): DSGVTQTPKHLITATGQRVTLRCSPRSGDLSVYWYQQSLDQGLQFLIQYYNGEERAKGNILERFSAQQFPDLHSELNLSSLELGDSALYFCASSVGALSGNTIYFGEGSWLTVV.

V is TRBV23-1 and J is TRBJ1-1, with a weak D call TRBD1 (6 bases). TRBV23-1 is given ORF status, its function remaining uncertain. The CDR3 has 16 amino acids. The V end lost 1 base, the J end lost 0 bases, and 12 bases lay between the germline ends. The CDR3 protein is CASSQFNRGMNTEAFF. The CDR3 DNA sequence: TGCGCCAGCAGTCAATTTAATAGGGGGATGAACACTGAAGCTTTCTTT.

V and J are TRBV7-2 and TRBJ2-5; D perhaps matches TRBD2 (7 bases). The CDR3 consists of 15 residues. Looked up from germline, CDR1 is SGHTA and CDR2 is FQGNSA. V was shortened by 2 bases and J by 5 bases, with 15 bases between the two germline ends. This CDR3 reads CASSLLGGAGETQYF. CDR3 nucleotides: TGTGCCAGCAGCTTATTGGGGGGGGCTGGGGAGACCCAGTACTTC.

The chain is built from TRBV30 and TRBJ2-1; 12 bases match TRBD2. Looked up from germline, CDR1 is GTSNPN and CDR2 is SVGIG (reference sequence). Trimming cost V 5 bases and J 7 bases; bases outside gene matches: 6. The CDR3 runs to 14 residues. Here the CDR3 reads CAWSASGGANEQFF. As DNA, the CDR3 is TGTGCCTGGTCCGCTAGCGGGGGGGCGAATGAGCAGTTCTTC.

CDR3: CASSLQGTGTEAFF. The CDR3 DNA follows: TGTGCCAGCAGCCTACAGGGTACGGGCACTGAAGCTTTCTTT. The V call is TRBV9, the J call TRBJ1-1, with D possibly matching TRBD1 (6 bases). The CDR3 loop spans 14 amino acids. Trimming took 4 bases from V and 4 from J, leaving 14 bases between them. Germline V gene sequence: CDR1 SGDLS, CDR2 YYNGEE.

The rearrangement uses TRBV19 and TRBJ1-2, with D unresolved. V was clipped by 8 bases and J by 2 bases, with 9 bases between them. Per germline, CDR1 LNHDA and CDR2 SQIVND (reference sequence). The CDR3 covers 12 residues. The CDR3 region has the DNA TGTGCCAGTGATTCGGGGAACTATGGCTACACCTTC. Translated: CASDSGNYGYTF.

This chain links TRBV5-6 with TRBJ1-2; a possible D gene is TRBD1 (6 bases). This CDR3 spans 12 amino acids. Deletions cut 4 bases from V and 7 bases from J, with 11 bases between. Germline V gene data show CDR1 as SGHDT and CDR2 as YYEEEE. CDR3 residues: CASSQGLGGYTF. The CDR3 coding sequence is TGTGCCAGCAGCCAGGGGCTCGGTGGCTACACCTTC.

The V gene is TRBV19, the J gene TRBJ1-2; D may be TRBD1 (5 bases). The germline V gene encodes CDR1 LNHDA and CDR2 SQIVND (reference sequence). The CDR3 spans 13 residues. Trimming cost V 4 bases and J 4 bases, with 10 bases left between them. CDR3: CASSTTGSYGYTF. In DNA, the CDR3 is TGTGCCAGTAGTACAACAGGATCCTATGGCTACACCTTC.

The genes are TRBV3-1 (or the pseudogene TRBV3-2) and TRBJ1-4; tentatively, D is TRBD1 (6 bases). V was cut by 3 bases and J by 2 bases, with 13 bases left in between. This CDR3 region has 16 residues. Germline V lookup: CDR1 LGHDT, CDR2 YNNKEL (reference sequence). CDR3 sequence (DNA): TGTGCCAGCAGCCATGGCCGGGGGGGCACTAATGAAAAACTGTTTTTT. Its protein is CASSHGRGGTNEKLFF.

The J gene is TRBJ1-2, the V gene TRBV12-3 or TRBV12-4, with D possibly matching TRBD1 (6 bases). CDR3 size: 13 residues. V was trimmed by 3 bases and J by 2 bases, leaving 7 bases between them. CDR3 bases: TGTGCCAGCAGTTTCCAGGGGAACTATGGCTACACCTTC. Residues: CASSFQGNYGYTF.

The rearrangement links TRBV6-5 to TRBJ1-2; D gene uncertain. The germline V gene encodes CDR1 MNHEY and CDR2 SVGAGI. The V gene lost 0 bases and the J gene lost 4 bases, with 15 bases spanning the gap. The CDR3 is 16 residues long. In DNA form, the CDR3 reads TGTGCCAGCAGTTACTCGATTTTTAACACGGGCTATGGCTACACCTTC. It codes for CASSYSIFNTGYGYTF.

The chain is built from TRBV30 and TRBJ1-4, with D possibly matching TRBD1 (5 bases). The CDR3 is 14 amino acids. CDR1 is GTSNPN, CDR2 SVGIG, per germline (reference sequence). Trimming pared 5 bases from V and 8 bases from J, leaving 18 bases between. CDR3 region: CAWATASQDEKLFF. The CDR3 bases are TGTGCCTGGGCGACAGCCTCTCAGGACGAAAAACTGTTTTTT. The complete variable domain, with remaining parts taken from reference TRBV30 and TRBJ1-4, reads SQTIHQWPATLVQPVGSPLSLECTVEGTSNPNLYWYRQAAGRGLQLLFYSVGIGQISSEVPQNLSASRPQDRQFILSSKKLLLSDSGFYLCAWATASQDEKLFFGSGTQLSVL.

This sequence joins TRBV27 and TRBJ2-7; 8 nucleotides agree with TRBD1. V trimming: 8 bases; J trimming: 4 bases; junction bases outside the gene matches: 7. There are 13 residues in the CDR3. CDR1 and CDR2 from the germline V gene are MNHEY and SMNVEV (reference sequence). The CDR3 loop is CASRGQGIYEQYF. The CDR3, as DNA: TGTGCCAGCCGCGGACAGGGAATATACGAGCAGTACTTC.

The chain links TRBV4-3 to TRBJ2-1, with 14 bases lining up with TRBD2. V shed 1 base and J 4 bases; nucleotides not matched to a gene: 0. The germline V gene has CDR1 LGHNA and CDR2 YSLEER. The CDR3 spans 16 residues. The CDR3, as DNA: TGCGCCAGCAGCCAAGGGACTAGCGGGGGGTACAATGAGCAGTTCTTC. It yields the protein CASSQGTSGGYNEQFF.

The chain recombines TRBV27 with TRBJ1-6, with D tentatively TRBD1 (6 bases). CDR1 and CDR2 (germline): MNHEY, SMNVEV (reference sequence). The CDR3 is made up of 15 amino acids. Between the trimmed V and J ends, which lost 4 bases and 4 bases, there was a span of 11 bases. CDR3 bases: TGTGCCAGCAGTTCGGGACAAACATATAATTCACCCCTCCACTTT. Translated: CASSSGQTYNSPLHF.

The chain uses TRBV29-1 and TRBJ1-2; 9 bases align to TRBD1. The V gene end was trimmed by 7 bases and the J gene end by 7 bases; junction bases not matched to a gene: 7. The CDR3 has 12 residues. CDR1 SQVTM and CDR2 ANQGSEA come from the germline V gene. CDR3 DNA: TGCAGCGCCAGGGGACAGGGCTCTGGCTACACCTTC. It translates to CSARGQGSGYTF.

The CDR3 coding sequence is TGTGCCAGCAGCTTACAGACAGGGAACCGGAACACCGGGGAGCTGTTTTTT. Protein: CASSLQTGNRNTGELFF. The chain uses TRBV13 and TRBJ2-2, with 7 bases lining up with TRBD1. Trimming took 2 bases from V and 1 from J; bases not matched to a gene: 7. Per germline, CDR1 PRHDT and CDR2 FYEKMQ (reference sequence). CDR3 length: 17 residues.

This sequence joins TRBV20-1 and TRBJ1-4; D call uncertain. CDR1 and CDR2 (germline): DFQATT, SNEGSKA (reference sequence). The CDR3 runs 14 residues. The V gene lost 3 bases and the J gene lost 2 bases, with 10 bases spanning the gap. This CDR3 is CSASRGATNEKLFF. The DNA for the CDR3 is TGCAGTGCTAGTAGAGGCGCGACTAATGAAAAACTGTTTTTT.